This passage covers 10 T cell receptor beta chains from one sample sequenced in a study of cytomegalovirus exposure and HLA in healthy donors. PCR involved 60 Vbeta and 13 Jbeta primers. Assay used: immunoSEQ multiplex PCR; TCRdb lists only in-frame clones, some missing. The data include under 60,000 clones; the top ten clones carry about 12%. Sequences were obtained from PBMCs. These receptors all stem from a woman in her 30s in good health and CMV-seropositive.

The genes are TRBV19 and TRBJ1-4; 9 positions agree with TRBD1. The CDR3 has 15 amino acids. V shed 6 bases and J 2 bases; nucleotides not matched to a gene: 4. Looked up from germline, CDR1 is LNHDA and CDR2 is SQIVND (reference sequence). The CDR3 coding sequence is TGTGCCAGTAGGCAACAGGGGGCGACTAATGAAAAACTGTTTTTT. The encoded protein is CASRQQGATNEKLFF.

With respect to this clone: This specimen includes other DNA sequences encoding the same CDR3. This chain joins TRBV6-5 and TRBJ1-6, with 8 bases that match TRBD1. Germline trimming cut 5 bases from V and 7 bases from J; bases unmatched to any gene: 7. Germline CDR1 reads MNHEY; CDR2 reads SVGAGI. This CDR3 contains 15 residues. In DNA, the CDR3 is TGTGCCAGCAGTACCGACAGGGGCGTCAATTCACCCCTCCACTTT. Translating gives CASSTDRGVNSPLHF.

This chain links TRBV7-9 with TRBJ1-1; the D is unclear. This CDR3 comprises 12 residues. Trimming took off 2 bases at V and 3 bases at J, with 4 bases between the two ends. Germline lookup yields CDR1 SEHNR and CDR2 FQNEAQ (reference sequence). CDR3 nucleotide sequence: TGTGCCAGCAGCTTATCTGACACTGAAGCTTTCTTT. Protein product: CASSLSDTEAFF.

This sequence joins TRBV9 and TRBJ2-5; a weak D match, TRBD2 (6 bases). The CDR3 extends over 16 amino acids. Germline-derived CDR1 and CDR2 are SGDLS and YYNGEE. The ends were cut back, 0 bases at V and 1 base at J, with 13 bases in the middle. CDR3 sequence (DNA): TGTGCCAGCAGCGTAGGAGCGGGCAACTCCCAAGAGACCCAGTACTTC. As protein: CASSVGAGNSQETQYF.

CDR3 sequence reads: CAWSVQGLNSPLHF. The DNA for the CDR3 is TGTGCCTGGAGTGTTCAGGGTTTGAATTCACCCCTCCACTTT. The chain employs TRBV30 and TRBJ1-6; D is possibly TRBD1 (5 bases). This CDR3 has 14 amino acids. V lost 0 bases and J lost 7, with 10 bases in between. Germline V gives CDR1 GTSNPN, CDR2 SVGIG (reference sequence).

CDR3: CASSEAITTGNQPQHF. The CDR3 DNA reads TGTGCCAGCAGTGAAGCGATTACGACAGGGAATCAGCCCCAGCATTTT. The chain is built from TRBV2 and TRBJ1-5; 7 bases are a match to TRBD1. Per germline, CDR1 SNHLY and CDR2 FYNNEI. This CDR3 region has 16 residues. V trimming: 0 bases; J trimming: 4 bases; junction bases outside the gene matches: 6.

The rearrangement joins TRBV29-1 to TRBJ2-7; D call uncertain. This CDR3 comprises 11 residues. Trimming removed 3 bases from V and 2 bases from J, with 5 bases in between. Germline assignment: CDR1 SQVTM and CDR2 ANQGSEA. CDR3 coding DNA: TGCAGCGTTGAGTATGCCTACGAGCAGTACTTC. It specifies CSVEYAYEQYF.

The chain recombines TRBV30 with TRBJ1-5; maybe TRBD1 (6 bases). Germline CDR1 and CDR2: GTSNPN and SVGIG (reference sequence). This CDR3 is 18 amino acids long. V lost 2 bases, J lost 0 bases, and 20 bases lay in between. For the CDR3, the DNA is TGTGCCTGGAGTAGAGCCAGGGGATTTAAGAATAGCAATCAGCCCCAGCATTTT. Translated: CAWSRARGFKNSNQPQHF.

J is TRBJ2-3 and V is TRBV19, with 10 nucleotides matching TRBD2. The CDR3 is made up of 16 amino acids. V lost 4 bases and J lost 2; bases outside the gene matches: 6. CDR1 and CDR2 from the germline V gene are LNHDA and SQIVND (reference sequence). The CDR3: CASSKRTSGHTDTQYF. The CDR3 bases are TGTGCCAGTAGTAAGCGGACTAGCGGACACACAGATACGCAGTATTTT.

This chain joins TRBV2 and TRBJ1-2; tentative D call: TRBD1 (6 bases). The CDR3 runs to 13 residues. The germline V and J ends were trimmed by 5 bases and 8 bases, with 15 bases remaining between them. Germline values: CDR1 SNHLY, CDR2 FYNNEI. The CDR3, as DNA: TGTGCCAGCAGTTTGGACGGGACAAGGGGCTACACCTTC. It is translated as CASSLDGTRGYTF.